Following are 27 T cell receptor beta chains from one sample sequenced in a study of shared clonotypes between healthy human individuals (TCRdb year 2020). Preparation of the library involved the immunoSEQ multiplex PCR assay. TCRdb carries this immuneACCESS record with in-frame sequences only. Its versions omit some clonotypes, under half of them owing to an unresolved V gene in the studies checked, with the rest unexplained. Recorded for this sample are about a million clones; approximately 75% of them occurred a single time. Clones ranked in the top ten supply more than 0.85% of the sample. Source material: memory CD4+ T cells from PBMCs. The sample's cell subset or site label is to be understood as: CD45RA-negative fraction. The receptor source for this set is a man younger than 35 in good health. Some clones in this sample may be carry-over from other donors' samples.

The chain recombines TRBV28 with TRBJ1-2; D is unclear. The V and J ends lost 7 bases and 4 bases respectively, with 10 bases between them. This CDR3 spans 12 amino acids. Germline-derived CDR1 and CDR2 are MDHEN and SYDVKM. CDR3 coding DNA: TGTGCCAGCATGACGAGCTTCTATGGCTACACCTTC. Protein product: CASMTSFYGYTF.

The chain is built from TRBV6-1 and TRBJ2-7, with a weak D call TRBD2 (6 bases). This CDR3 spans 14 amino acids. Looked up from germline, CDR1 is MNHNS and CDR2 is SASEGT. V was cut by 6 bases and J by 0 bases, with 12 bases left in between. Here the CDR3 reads CASSGGGFSYEQYF. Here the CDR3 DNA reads TGTGCCAGCAGCGGTGGAGGGTTCTCCTACGAGCAGTACTTC.

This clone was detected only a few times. The DNA of the CDR3 is TGCGCCAGCAGCGTCCGCGGGAGTGGGGCAGATACGCAGTATTTT. Its translation is CASSVRGSGADTQYF. The rearrangement joins TRBV4-1 to TRBJ2-3, with 7 bases lining up with TRBD2. Losses at the gene ends were 5 bases for V and 4 bases for J; bases not matched to a gene: 9. The germline CDR1 and CDR2 sequences are MGHRA and YSYEKL. The CDR3 length is 15 residues.

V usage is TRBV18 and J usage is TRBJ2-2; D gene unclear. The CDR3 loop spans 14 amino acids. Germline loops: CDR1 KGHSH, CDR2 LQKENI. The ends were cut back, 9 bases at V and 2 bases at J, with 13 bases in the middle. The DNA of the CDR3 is TGTGCCAGTCGTCCAGGTTCTAACACCGGGGAGCTGTTTTTT. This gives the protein CASRPGSNTGELFF.

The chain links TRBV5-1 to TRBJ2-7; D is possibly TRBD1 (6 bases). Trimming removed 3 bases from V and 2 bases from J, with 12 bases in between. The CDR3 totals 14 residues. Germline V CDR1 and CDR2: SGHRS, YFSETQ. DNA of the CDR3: TGCGCCAGCAGCTCGGCAGGGGCCCCCTACGAGCAGTACTTC. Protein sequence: CASSSAGAPYEQYF.

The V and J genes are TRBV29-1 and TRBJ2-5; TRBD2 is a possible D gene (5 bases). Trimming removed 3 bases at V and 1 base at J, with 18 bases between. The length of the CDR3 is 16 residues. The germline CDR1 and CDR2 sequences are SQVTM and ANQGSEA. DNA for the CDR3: TGCAGCGTTGATGTCGGGAAGATTTACCGCCAAGAGACCCAGTACTTC. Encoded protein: CSVDVGKIYRQETQYF. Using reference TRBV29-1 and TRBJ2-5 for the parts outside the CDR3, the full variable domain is SAVISQKPSRDICQRGTSLTIQCQVDSQVTMMFWYRQQPGQSLTLIATANQGSEATYESGFVIDKFPISRPNLTFSTLTVSNMSPEDSSIYLCSVDVGKIYRQETQYFGPGTRLLVL.

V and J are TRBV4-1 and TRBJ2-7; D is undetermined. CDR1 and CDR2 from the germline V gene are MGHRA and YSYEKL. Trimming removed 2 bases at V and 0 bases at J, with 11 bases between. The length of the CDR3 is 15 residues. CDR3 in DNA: TGCGCCAGCAGCCAATGGGAAGGTAGCTCCTACGAGCAGTACTTC. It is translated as CASSQWEGSSYEQYF.

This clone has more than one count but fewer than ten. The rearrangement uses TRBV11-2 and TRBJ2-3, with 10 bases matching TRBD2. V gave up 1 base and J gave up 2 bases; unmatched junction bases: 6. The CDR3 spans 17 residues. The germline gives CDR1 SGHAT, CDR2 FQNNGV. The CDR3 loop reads CASSLVSSGSYTDTQYF. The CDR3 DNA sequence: TGTGCCAGCAGCTTAGTGTCTAGCGGGAGCTACACAGATACGCAGTATTTT.

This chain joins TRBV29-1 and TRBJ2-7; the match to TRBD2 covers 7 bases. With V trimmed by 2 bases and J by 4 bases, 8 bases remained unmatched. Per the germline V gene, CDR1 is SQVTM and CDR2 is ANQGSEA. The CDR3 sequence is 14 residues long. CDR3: CSVEPSGKTYEQYF. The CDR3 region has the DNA TGCAGCGTTGAACCCAGCGGGAAGACTTACGAGCAGTACTTC.

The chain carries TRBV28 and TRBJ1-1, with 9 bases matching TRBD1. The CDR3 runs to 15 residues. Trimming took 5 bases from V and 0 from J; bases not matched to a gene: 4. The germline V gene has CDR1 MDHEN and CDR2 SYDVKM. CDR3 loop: CASSRRTGVNTEAFF. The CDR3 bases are TGTGCCAGCAGTAGGAGGACAGGGGTGAACACTGAAGCTTTCTTT.

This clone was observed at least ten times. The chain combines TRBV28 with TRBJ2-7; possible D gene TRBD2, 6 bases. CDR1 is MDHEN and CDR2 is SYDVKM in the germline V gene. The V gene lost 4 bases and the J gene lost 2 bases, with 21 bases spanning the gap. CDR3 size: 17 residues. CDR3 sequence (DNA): TGTGCCAGCAGTTCTAGCGCCATTTTAGGTTTAGCCTACGAGCAGTACTTC. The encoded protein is CASSSSAILGLAYEQYF.

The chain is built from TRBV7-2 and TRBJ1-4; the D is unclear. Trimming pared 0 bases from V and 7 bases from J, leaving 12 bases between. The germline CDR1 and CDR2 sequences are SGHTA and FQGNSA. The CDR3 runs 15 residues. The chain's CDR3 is CASSLAGGRGEKLFF. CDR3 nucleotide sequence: TGTGCCAGCAGCTTAGCTGGTGGGCGCGGTGAAAAACTGTTTTTT.

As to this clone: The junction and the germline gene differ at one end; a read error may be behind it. The CDR3 region is CASSHRDREYF. CDR3 coding DNA: TGTGCCAGCAGTCACCGGGACAGGGAGTATTTT. The chain uses TRBV6-7 and TRBJ1-5; 9 bases agree with TRBD1. TRBV6-7 is annotated as an ORF whose role is uncertain. The length of the CDR3 is 11 residues.

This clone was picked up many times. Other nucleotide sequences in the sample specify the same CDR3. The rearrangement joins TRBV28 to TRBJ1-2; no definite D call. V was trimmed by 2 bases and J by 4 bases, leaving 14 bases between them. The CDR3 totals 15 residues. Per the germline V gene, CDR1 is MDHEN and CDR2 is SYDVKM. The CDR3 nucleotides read TGTGCCAGCAGTTTACCCTCGGCAGGAAGCTATGGCTACACCTTC. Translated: CASSLPSAGSYGYTF.

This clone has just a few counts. The CDR3 loop reads CASRGAGKSYEQYF. The CDR3 DNA follows: TGCGCCAGCAGAGGGGCAGGGAAATCCTACGAGCAGTACTTC. The chain couples TRBV5-1 to TRBJ2-7, with D perhaps TRBD1 (5 bases). This CDR3 has 14 amino acids. V lost 5 bases and J 1 base, leaving 13 bases between the germline ends. Germline CDR1 is SGHRS and CDR2 is YFSETQ.

The CDR3 sequence: CASSLGATPATNEKLFF. The CDR3, as DNA: TGTGCCAGCAGCCTGGGGGCCACACCTGCAACTAATGAAAAACTGTTTTTT. The V gene is TRBV5-8, the J gene TRBJ1-4, with D perhaps TRBD1 (6 bases). With 4 bases removed from V and 0 bases from J, the gap between germline ends came to 16 bases. Per the germline V gene, CDR1 is SGHTS and CDR2 is YDEGEE. CDR3 length: 17 residues.

The CDR3 reads CASAQGPSYEQYF. DNA of the CDR3: TGTGCCAGCGCCCAGGGGCCAAGCTACGAGCAGTACTTC. J is TRBJ2-7 and V is TRBV6-5; possible D gene TRBD1, 6 bases. Per germline, CDR1 MNHEY and CDR2 SVGAGI. This CDR3 has 13 amino acids. The V gene lost 8 bases and the J gene lost 3 bases, with 14 bases spanning the gap.

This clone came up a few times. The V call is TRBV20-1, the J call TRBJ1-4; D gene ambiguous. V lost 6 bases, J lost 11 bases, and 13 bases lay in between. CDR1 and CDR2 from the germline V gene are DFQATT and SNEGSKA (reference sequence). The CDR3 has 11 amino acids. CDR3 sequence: CSAPQVGKLFF. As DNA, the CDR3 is TGCAGTGCCCCCCAGGTGGGGAAACTGTTTTTT.

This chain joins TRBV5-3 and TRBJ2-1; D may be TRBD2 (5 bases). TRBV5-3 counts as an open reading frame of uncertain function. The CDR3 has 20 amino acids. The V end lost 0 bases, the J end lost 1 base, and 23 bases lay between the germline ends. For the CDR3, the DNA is TGTGCCAGAAGCTTGGTAGCGCCCCGTCAAACCAGAAGGTCCTACAATGAGCAGTTCTTC. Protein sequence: CARSLVAPRQTRRSYNEQFF.

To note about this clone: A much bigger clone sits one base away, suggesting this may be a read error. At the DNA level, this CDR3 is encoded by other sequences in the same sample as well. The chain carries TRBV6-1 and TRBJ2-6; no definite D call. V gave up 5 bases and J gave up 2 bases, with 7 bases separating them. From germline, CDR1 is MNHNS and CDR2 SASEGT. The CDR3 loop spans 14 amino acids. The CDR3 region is CASSQLPGANVLTF. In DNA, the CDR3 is TGTGCCAGCAGTCAGTTGCCTGGGGCCAACGTCCTGACTTTC.

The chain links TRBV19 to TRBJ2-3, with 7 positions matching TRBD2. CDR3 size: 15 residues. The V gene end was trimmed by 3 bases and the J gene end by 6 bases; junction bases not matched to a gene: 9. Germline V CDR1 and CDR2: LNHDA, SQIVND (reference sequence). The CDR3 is CASSIELALADTQYF. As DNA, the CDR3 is TGTGCCAGTAGTATCGAACTAGCGTTGGCGGATACGCAGTATTTT.

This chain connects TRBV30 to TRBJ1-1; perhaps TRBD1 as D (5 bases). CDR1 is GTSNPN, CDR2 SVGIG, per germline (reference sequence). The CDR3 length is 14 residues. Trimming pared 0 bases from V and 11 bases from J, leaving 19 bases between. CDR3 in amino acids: CAWSVLLGGMAAFF. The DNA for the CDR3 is TGTGCCTGGAGTGTACTTCTCGGGGGGATGGCCGCTTTCTTT. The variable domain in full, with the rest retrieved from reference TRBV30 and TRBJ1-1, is SQTIHQWPATLVQPVGSPLSLECTVEGTSNPNLYWYRQAAGRGLQLLFYSVGIGQISSEVPQNLSASRPQDRQFILSSKKLLLSDSGFYLCAWSVLLGGMAAFFGQGTRLTVV.

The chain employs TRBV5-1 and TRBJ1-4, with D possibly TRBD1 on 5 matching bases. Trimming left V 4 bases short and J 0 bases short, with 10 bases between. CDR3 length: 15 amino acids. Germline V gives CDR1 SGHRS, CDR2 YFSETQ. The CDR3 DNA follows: TGCGCCAGCAGCCGTCAGGGCGCAACTAATGAAAAACTGTTTTTT. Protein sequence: CASSRQGATNEKLFF.

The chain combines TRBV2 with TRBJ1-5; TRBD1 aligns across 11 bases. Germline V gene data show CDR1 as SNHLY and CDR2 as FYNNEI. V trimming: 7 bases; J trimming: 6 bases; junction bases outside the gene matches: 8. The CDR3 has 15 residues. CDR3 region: CASKSQGTGGQPQHF. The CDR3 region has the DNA TGTGCCAGCAAGAGCCAAGGGACAGGGGGTCAGCCCCAGCATTTT.

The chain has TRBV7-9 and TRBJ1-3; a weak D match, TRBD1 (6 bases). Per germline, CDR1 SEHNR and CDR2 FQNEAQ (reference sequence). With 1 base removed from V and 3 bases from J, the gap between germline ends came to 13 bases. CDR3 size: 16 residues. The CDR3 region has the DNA TGTGCCAGCAGCTTAGAGGTGAGGGGGGTTGGAAACACCATATATTTT. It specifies CASSLEVRGVGNTIYF. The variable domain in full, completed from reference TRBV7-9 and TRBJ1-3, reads DTGVSQNPRHKITKRGQNVTFRCDPISEHNRLYWYRQTLGQGPEFLTYFQNEAQLEKSRLLSDRFSAERPKGSFSTLEIQRTEQGDSAMYLCASSLEVRGVGNTIYFGEGSWLTVV.

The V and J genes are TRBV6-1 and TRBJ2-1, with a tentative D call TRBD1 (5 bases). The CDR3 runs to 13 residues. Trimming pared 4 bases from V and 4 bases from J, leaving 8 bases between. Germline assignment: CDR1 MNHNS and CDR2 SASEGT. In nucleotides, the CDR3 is TGTGCCAGCAGTGCCAGGGAATACAATGAGCAGTTCTTC. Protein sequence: CASSAREYNEQFF.

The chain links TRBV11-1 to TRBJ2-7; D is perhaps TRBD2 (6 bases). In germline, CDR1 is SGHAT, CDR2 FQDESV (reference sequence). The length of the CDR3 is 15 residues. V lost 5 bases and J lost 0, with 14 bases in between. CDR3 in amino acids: CASSHRDLSSYEQYF. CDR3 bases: TGTGCCAGCAGCCACCGGGACTTGAGCTCCTACGAGCAGTACTTC.